This T cell receptor (beta chain) came from a study of CD8+ T cells in alopecia areata. Note on this clone: Its antigen is undetermined.

The CDR3 contains 13 residues. V lost 0 bases and J 7 bases, leaving 8 bases between the germline ends. From germline, CDR1 is SGHDT and CDR2 YYEEEE. Peripheral blood and lesional scalp punch biopsies came from alopecia areata patients. Study-wide points: Lesional scalp exceeded normal scalp in clonality, especially in alopecia totalis/universalis. The study also sequences resident alphabeta T cells of normal skin in scalp samples.

RNA was extracted and reverse transcribed into cDNA as the sequencing template. Method: immunoSEQ multiplex PCR; TCRdb's copy keeps in-frame clones and lacks some. The sample lists 98,000 or so clones, roughly 55% occurring once. Sequenced input: NKG2D-low CD8+ T cells sorted from blood. The chain combines TRBV5-6 with TRBJ1-5, with no clear D. The sequence derives from a human donor with alopecia areata. The CDR3 here is CASSLGVQQPQHF. Here the CDR3 DNA reads TGTGCCAGCAGCTTGGGTGTACAGCAGCCCCAGCATTTT.